The next 25 T cell receptor beta chains were all read from a single sample in a study of early T cells in non-severe SARS-CoV-2 infection. TCRdb itself ran the 5' RACE reads through MiXCR, one entry per CDR3 protein. The sample has around 33,000 distinct CDR3 sequences; approximately 5% are singletons. Sequences were obtained from whole blood. The receptors come from an adult who was a healthcare worker with PCR-confirmed SARS-CoV-2 infection or an uninfected control (not recorded which).

This sequence joins TRBV5-5 and TRBJ1-5; possible D gene TRBD1, 6 bases. CDR1 is SGHKS and CDR2 is YYEKEE in the germline V gene (reference sequence). V was clipped by 4 bases and J by 11 bases, with 22 bases between them. This CDR3 has 15 amino acids. As DNA, the CDR3 is TGTGCCAGCAGCCCCCTCACAGGGCTCAAATCATCCCAGCATTTT. It is translated as CASSPLTGLKSSQHF.

The chain recombines TRBV28 with TRBJ2-1; 7 positions agree with TRBD1. With 6 bases clipped from V and 7 bases from J, the junction kept 6 bases outside the gene matches. Looked up from germline, CDR1 is MDHEN and CDR2 is SYDVKM. The length of the CDR3 is 13 residues. The CDR3 coding sequence is TGTGCCAGCAGACGAGGGGGCCCGAATGAGCAGTTCTTC. This encodes CASRRGGPNEQFF.

This clonotype occurred many times. V gene TRBV7-2 combines with J gene TRBJ2-1, with 14 bases aligning to TRBD2. The ends lost 5 bases at V and 0 bases at J; junction bases unmatched: 9. The CDR3 is 19 residues long. Germline assignment: CDR1 SGHTA and CDR2 FQGNSA. The CDR3 bases are TGTGCCAGCAGCCCCCGGACTAGCGGGGGGTCTAGCTCCTACAATGAGCAGTTCTTC. Translation: CASSPRTSGGSSSYNEQFF.

This clonotype showed up just a few times. The rearrangement joins TRBV5-1 to TRBJ1-1, with a possible D match to TRBD1 (5 bases). CDR1 and CDR2 (germline): SGHRS, YFSETQ. The CDR3 totals 16 residues. Trimming removed 0 bases at V and 1 base at J, with 13 bases between. CDR3 loop: CASSLGGTGKNTEAFF. The CDR3 nucleotides are TGCGCCAGCAGCTTGGGAGGGACGGGGAAGAACACTGAAGCTTTCTTT.

This clonotype was seen many times. The gene calls are TRBV19 and TRBJ2-7; perhaps TRBD2 as D (7 bases). Germline V gives CDR1 LNHDA, CDR2 SQIVND (reference sequence). Trimming removed 3 bases from V and 2 bases from J, with 11 bases in between. This CDR3 is 14 amino acids long. The CDR3 bases are TGTGCCAGTAGTATTACGGGGGGCACCTACGAGCAGTACTTC. Translating it yields CASSITGGTYEQYF.

This clonotype was found many times. The rearrangement joins TRBV27 to TRBJ2-1, with 12 nucleotides matching TRBD1. Trimming took 6 bases from V and 9 from J; bases not matched to a gene: 6. Germline V CDR1 and CDR2: MNHEY, SMNVEV (reference sequence). The CDR3 runs to 14 residues. The CDR3 here is CASRGQGAEGEQFF. The CDR3 nucleotides read TGTGCCAGCAGGGGACAGGGGGCGGAGGGTGAGCAGTTCTTC.

This clonotype was seen many times. The V and J genes are TRBV3-1 and TRBJ2-2; D gene uncertain. CDR1 and CDR2 (germline): LGHDT, YNNKEL (reference sequence). The CDR3 covers 14 residues. V shed 2 bases and J shed 5 bases, with 9 bases lying between them. CDR3 protein: CASSQRGRTGELFF. The CDR3 coding sequence is TGTGCCAGCAGCCAACGAGGCAGGACCGGGGAGCTGTTTTTT.

The table lists this clonotype with many counts. The chain uses TRBV29-1 and TRBJ1-2; 7 bases line up with TRBD1. Per germline, CDR1 SQVTM and CDR2 ANQGSEA. The CDR3 covers 12 residues. Germline trimming cut 6 bases from V and 6 bases from J; bases unmatched to any gene: 7. The CDR3 loop reads CSVVTGSNGYTF. In nucleotides, the CDR3 is TGCAGCGTCGTGACAGGGAGTAATGGCTACACCTTC.

This clonotype has a count of ten or more. At one of its ends the junction is not consistent with the germline gene, which may arise from a read error. The chain joins TRBV5-1 to TRBJ2-5, with TRBD2 identical over 8 bases. The V gene's germline CDR1 is SGHRS and CDR2 YFSETQ. This CDR3 contains 16 residues. CDR3 sequence: CASSTGASGSQETQHF. CDR3 coding DNA: TGCGCCAGCAGCACGGGGGCCAGCGGGAGCCAAGAGACCCAGCACTTC. Supplemented by reference TRBV5-1 and TRBJ2-5, the full variable domain reads KAGVTQTPRYLIKTRGQQVTLSCSPISGHRSVSWYQQTPGQGLQFLFEYFSETQRNKGNFPGRFSGRQFSNSRSEMNVSTLELGDSALYLCASSTGASGSQETQHFGPGTRLLVL.

This clonotype was observed a few times. V usage is TRBV27 and J usage is TRBJ2-7, with D uncertain. This CDR3 comprises 13 residues. Trimming shortened V by 0 bases and J by 2 bases, and 5 bases separated the two germline ends. Germline V gives CDR1 MNHEY, CDR2 SMNVEV (reference sequence). The CDR3 here is CASSLSWTYEQYF. The CDR3 bases are TGTGCCAGCAGTTTATCGTGGACCTACGAGCAGTACTTC.

This clonotype has ten or more counts. The chain uses TRBV5-6 and TRBJ1-1, with TRBD1 matching 10 bases. Germline CDR1 and CDR2: SGHDT and YYEEEE. This CDR3 has 16 amino acids. V lost 0 bases, J lost 0 bases, and 2 bases stayed unmatched. CDR3 in DNA: TGTGCCAGCAGCTTGGCGGGACAGGGGATGAACACTGAAGCTTTCTTT. The encoded protein is CASSLAGQGMNTEAFF. Full variable domain (rest looked up from reference TRBV5-6 and TRBJ1-1): DAGVTQSPTHLIKTRGQQVTLRCSPKSGHDTVSWYQQALGQGPQFIFQYYEEEERQRGNFPDRFSGHQFPNYSSELNVNALLLGDSALYLCASSLAGQGMNTEAFFGQGTRLTVV.

This clonotype showed up many times. V is TRBV10-2 and J is TRBJ2-6, with 8 nucleotides matching TRBD1. Germline assignment: CDR1 WSHSY and CDR2 SAAADI. The CDR3 runs 15 residues. The junction had 5 bases not matched to a gene; V was cut back by 7 bases and J by 3 bases. CDR3 sequence: CASTDRVFGANVLTF. For the CDR3, the DNA is TGCGCCAGCACGGACAGGGTCTTTGGGGCCAACGTCCTGACTTTC.

This clonotype has at least ten counts. The J gene is TRBJ1-6, the V gene TRBV7-2; no firm D call. CDR1 and CDR2 (germline): SGHTA, FQGNSA. V dropped 2 bases and J dropped 1 base, with 9 bases sitting between them. This CDR3 region has 16 residues. CDR3 nucleotides: TGTGCCAGCAGCTTACAGTTCGAATCCTATAATTCACCCCTCCACTTT. Translating it yields CASSLQFESYNSPLHF.

There are many counts of this clonotype. The chain has TRBV7-6 and TRBJ2-6; 7 bases match TRBD1. Germline V CDR1 and CDR2: SGHVS, FNYEAQ. CDR3 length equals 16 residues. J lost 2 bases, V lost 5 bases, and 6 bases had no gene match. The CDR3 sequence is CASSIGQATGANVLTF. DNA for the CDR3: TGTGCCAGCAGCATCGGACAGGCTACTGGGGCCAACGTCCTGACTTTC.

This clonotype was recorded at least ten times. The chain is built from TRBV27 and TRBJ1-6; D gene uncertain. The CDR3 has 15 amino acids. CDR1 and CDR2 (germline): MNHEY, SMNVEV (reference sequence). The V end was cut by 7 bases, the J end by 2 bases, with 12 bases between. The CDR3 reads CASTPAVPYNSPLHF. CDR3 nucleotides: TGTGCCAGCACCCCAGCGGTCCCCTATAATTCACCCCTCCACTTT.

In this sample, this clonotype turned up many times. The J gene is TRBJ2-7, the V gene TRBV30, with TRBD2 matching over 11 bases. The germline V gene encodes CDR1 GTSNPN and CDR2 SVGIG (reference sequence). CDR3 length: 12 residues. With V trimmed by 8 bases and J by 3 bases, 3 bases remained unmatched. The CDR3, as DNA: TGTGCCGGTACTAGCGGGGGCTACGAGCAGTACTTC. The encoded protein is CAGTSGGYEQYF.

This clonotype was counted many times. The chain uses TRBV7-8 and TRBJ1-2; no definite D call. The CDR3 spans 16 residues. The V end lost 1 base, the J end lost 4 bases, and 16 bases lay between the germline ends. Germline values: CDR1 SGHVS, CDR2 FQNEAQ. This CDR3 reads CASSLGYDERRYGYTF. The CDR3, as DNA: TGTGCCAGCAGCTTAGGGTACGACGAAAGGCGCTATGGCTACACCTTC.

The table lists this clonotype with many counts. The chain carries TRBV11-2 and TRBJ2-1; 14 positions agree with TRBD2. Unmatched junction bases numbered 5, after V lost 5 bases and J lost 8 bases. The CDR3 has 15 amino acids. Germline assignment: CDR1 SGHAT and CDR2 FQNNGV. Here the CDR3 DNA reads TGTGCCAGCAGCACCGGGACTAGCGGGGGCTATGAGCAGTTCTTC. Translating it yields CASSTGTSGGYEQFF.

At least ten counts were recorded for this clonotype. The V and J genes are TRBV19 and TRBJ2-3; no definite D call. Trimming shortened V by 5 bases and J by 0 bases, and 9 bases separated the two germline ends. CDR3 length equals 14 residues. Germline assignment: CDR1 LNHDA and CDR2 SQIVND (reference sequence). In nucleotides, the CDR3 is TGTGCCAGTAGTTCAGGAATTAGCACAGATACGCAGTATTTT. Residues: CASSSGISTDTQYF.

This clonotype was counted at least ten times. This chain uses TRBV5-4 with TRBJ2-7, with TRBD1 matching over 7 bases. Trimming took 0 bases from V and 0 from J; bases not matched to a gene: 0. Germline V gene lookup returns CDR1 SGHNT and CDR2 YYREEE (reference sequence). This CDR3 spans 14 amino acids. CDR3 nucleotide sequence: TGTGCCAGCAGCTTGGGGGACAGCTCCTACGAGCAGTACTTC. It specifies CASSLGDSSYEQYF.

The chain recombines TRBV11-2 with TRBJ2-2, with D maybe TRBD1 (6 bases). This CDR3 spans 14 amino acids. V was pared by 5 bases and J by 4 bases, with 11 bases between. The V gene's germline CDR1 is SGHAT and CDR2 FQNNGV. The chain's CDR3 is CASSRYRATGELFF. The CDR3 DNA follows: TGTGCCAGCAGCCGATACAGGGCCACCGGGGAGCTGTTTTTT.

This clonotype was picked up many times. The gene calls are TRBV27 and TRBJ2-2, with a weak D call TRBD2 (7 bases). V was pared by 0 bases and J by 0 bases, with 11 bases between. The CDR3 runs 17 residues. Per the germline V gene, CDR1 is MNHEY and CDR2 is SMNVEV (reference sequence). CDR3 nucleotides: TGTGCCAGCAGTTTATCGTCGGGGGGCTCGAACACCGGGGAGCTGTTTTTT. Translated: CASSLSSGGSNTGELFF.

The sample holds a few counts of this clonotype. This chain connects TRBV28 to TRBJ1-5; possible D gene TRBD1, 5 bases. The V end lost 6 bases, the J end lost 5 bases, and 14 bases lay between the germline ends. Germline V lookup: CDR1 MDHEN, CDR2 SYDVKM. This CDR3 has 14 residues. CDR3 DNA sequence: TGTGCCAGCAGCCCGTGGGGGGGGGATCAGCCCCAGCATTTT. Protein product: CASSPWGGDQPQHF.

This clonotype was observed at least ten times. V gene TRBV30 combines with J gene TRBJ1-1; a possible D gene is TRBD1 (6 bases). V was trimmed by 3 bases and J by 6 bases, leaving 14 bases between them. The CDR3 spans 13 residues. Germline V gene data show CDR1 as GTSNPN and CDR2 as SVGIG (reference sequence). The chain's CDR3 is CAWRENTGSEAFF. CDR3 DNA: TGTGCCTGGAGGGAAAACACAGGGTCTGAAGCTTTCTTT.

This clonotype was picked up many times. This sequence joins TRBV12-3 or TRBV12-4 and TRBJ2-1; D is unclear. With 1 base removed from V and 2 bases from J, the gap between germline ends came to 3 bases. This CDR3 region has 13 residues. Here the CDR3 DNA reads TGTGCCAGCAGTTTAGTCCCCTACAATGAGCAGTTCTTC. This codes for CASSLVPYNEQFF.